The text below deals with one TCR beta chain. V was pared by 5 bases and J by 7 bases, with 5 bases of the junction left unmatched. The CDR3 has 14 amino acids. In germline, CDR1 is LNHDA, CDR2 SQIVND (reference sequence). The data were obtained in a study of blood T cell repertoires in COVID-19. Across the study: The origin of the acute and convalescent COVID-19 samples was the United States, Italy and Spain.

TCRdb keeps only in-frame clones here, not all; method: immunoSEQ multiplex PCR. The table lists fewer than 150,000 clones, around 84% of them singletons. The clonotype was recovered from a man in his forties with acute or convalescent COVID-19. Sequencing input: peripheral blood. The rearrangement joins TRBV19 to TRBJ2-4; 10 nucleotides line up with TRBD1. The CDR3 DNA follows: TGTGCCAGTAGTCCTCGACAGGGGGCGAACATTCAGTACTTC. The encoded protein is CASSPRQGANIQYF.